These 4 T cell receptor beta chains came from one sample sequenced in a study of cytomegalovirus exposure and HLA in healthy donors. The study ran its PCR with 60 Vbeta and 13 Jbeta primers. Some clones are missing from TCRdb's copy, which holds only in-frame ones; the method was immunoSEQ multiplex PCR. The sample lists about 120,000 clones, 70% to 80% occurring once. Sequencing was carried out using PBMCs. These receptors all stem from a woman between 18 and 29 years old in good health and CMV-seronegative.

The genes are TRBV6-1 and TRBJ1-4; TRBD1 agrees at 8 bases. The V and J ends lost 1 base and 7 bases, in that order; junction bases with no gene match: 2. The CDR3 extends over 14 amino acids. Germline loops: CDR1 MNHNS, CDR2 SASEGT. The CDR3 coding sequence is TGTGCCAGCAGTGAAGGGACAGGGAGTGAAAAACTGTTTTTT. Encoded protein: CASSEGTGSEKLFF.

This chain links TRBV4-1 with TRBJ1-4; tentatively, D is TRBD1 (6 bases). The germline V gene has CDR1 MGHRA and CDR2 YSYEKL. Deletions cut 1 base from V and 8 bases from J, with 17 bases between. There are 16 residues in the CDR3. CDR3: CASSQGLTGKGEKLFF. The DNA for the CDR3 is TGCGCCAGCAGCCAAGGACTAACAGGGAAAGGAGAAAAACTGTTTTTT.

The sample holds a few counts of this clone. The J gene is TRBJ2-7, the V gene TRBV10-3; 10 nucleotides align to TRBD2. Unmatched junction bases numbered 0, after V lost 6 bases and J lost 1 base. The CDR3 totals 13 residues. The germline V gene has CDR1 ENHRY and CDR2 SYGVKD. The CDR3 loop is CAIRLAGSYEQYF. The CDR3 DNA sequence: TGTGCCATCAGACTAGCGGGGTCCTACGAGCAGTACTTC.

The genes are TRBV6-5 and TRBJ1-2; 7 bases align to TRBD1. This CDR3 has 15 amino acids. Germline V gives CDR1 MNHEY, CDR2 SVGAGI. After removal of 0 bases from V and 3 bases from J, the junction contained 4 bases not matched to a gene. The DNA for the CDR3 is TGTGCCAGCAGTTACTCCGGGGACAGCCACTATGGCTACACCTTC. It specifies CASSYSGDSHYGYTF.